This T cell receptor (beta chain) was sequenced during a study of patients and donors after allogeneic stem cell transplantation. TCRdb called the RT-PCR reads again in MiXCR, with one record for every CDR3 protein. Among approximately 250,000 distinct CDR3 sequences listed, roughly an eighth were seen once. This clonotype was detected many times. V dropped 5 bases and J dropped 10; count of bases not matched to a gene: 11. Germline V CDR1 and CDR2: SGHTA, FQGNSA. The CDR3 length is 15 residues. The chain couples TRBV7-2 to TRBJ1-6, with 7 nucleotides matching TRBD1. This TCR came from a human donor who was either an allogeneic HSCT recipient or a stem cell or donor lymphocyte infusion donor (not recorded which). It is not recorded whose cells these are; they may come from a transplant donor. The specimen was blood, either unsorted or a sorted T cell fraction (not recorded which). The CDR3 protein is CASSATHRGGSPLHF. Here the CDR3 DNA reads TGTGCCAGCAGCGCAACTCACAGGGGTGGATCACCCCTCCACTTT.